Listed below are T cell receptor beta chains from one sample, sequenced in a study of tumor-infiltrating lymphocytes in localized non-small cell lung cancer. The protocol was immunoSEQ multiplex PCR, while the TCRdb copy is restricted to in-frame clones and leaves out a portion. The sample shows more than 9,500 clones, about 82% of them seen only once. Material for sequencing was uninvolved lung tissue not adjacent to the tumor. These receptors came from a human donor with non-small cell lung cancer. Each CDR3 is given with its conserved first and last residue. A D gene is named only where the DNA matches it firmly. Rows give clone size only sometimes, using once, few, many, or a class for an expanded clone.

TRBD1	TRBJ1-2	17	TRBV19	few	TGTGCCAGTAGTTCAACCGGGACAGGGGGCGATGCTTCTGGCTACACCTTC	CASSSTGTGGDASGYTF
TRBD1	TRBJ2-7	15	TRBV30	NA	TGTGCCTGGAGTGTACATGGGACAGGAGGCTACGAGCAGTACTTC	CAWSVHGTGGYEQYF
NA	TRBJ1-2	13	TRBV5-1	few	TGCGCCAGCAGCCCCAGCGGGGACTATGGCTACACCTTC	CASSPSGDYGYTF
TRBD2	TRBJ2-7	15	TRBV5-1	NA	TGCGCCAGCAGCTCGGATCCGGGACTAGCAGGCGAGCAGTACTTC	CASSSDPGLAGEQYF
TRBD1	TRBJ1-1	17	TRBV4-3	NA	TGCGCCAGCAGCCAAGATCAGACAGGGTATAGGTACACTGAAGCTTTCTTT	CASSQDQTGYRYTEAFF
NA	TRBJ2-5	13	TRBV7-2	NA	TGTGCCAGCATCGGGGGCTTACAAGAGACCCAGTACTTC	CASIGGLQETQYF
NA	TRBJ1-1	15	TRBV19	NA	TGTGCCAGTAGTCCGACGAGGGTCCTGGGAGGGGAAGCTTTCTTT	CASSPTRVLGGEAFF
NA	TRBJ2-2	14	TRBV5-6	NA	TGTGCCAGCAGCTTGTGGACTCTCACCGGGGAGCTGTTTTTT	CASSLWTLTGELFF
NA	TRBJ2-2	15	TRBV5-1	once	TGCGCCAGCAGCTTGGACCTGGGGGGTCCCGGGGAGCTGTTTTTT	CASSLDLGGPGELFF
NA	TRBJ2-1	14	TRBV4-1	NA	TGCGCCAGCAGCTACCCATCGAATAGGGATGAGCAGTTCTTC	CASSYPSNRDEQFF
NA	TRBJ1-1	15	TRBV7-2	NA	TGTGCCAGCACCAAAGAAGGGCTGGGGAGCACTGAAGCTTTCTTT	CASTKEGLGSTEAFF
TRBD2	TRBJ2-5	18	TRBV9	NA	TGTGCCAGCAGCGCACAGACTAGCGGGGGGCCCGCGGATGAGACCCAGTACTTC	CASSAQTSGGPADETQYF
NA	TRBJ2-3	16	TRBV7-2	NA	TGTGCCAGCAGCCAAGAGGGGACAACCCGCACAGATACGCAGTATTTT	CASSQEGTTRTDTQYF
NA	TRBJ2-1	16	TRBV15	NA	TGTGCCACCAGCAGAGGGTTGGGATCCCCGATTGATGAGCAGTTCTTC	CATSRGLGSPIDEQFF
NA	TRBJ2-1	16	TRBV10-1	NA	TGCGCCAGCAGTGGGATGAGCTCGGGTAGGGGCAATGAGCAGTTCTTC	CASSGMSSGRGNEQFF
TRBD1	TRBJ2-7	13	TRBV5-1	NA	TGCGCCAGCAGCCGGGGACAGCTCTACGAGCAGTACTTC	CASSRGQLYEQYF
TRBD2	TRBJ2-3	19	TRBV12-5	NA	TGTGCTAGTGGTTTGTCACCCCTGGGGACTAGCGGATTCACAGATACGCAGTATTTT	CASGLSPLGTSGFTDTQYF
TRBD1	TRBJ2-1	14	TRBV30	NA	TGTGCCTGGGGCGACAGGGGGCGATACAATGAGCAGTTCTTC	CAWGDRGRYNEQFF
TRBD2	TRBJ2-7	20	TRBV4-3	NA	TGCGCCAGCAGCCAAATACCCGGGACTAGCGGGGGAGAATACTCCTACGAGCAGTACTTC	CASSQIPGTSGGEYSYEQYF
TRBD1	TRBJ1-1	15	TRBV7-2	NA	TGTGCCAGCAGCACCTACAGGGGCGGGTTCACTGAAGCTTTCTTT	CASSTYRGGFTEAFF
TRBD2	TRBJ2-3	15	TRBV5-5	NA	TGTGCCAGCAGCTTGGATAGCGGGGGGACAGATACGCAGTATTTT	CASSLDSGGTDTQYF
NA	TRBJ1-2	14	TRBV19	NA	TGTGCCAGTAGTATCCTGACAGCTAACTATGGCTACACCTTC	CASSILTANYGYTF
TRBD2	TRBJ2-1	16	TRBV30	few	TGTGCCTACCCCCTTACCTCAGCGGGGGGACACAATGAGCAGTTCTTC	CAYPLTSAGGHNEQFF
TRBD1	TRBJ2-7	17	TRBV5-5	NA	TGTGCCAGCAGCTTGGCCACGGGGACAGGGACCACCTACGAGCAGTACTTC	CASSLATGTGTTYEQYF
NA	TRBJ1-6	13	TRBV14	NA	TGTGCCAGCAGCGCGGGACTTAATTCACCCCTCCACTTT	CASSAGLNSPLHF
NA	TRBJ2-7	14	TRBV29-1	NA	TGCAGCGTTGAGGATAGTACAACCGTCTACGAGCAGTACTTC	CSVEDSTTVYEQYF
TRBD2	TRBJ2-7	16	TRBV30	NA	TGTGCCTGGAGTGCCCAAGGGACTAGCGGGGGGTACGAGCAGTACTTC	CAWSAQGTSGGYEQYF
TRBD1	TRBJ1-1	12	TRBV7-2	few	TGTGCCAGCAGGGGACAGGGCTTACGAGCTTTCTTT	CASRGQGLRAFF
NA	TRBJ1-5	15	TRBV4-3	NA	TGCGCCAGCAGCCAAGACTGGGGGAGCAATCAGCCCCAGCATTTT	CASSQDWGSNQPQHF
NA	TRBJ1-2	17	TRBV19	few	TGTGCCAGTAGTCTCCTATCCGGGACATGGAAGAACTATGGCTACACCTTC	CASSLLSGTWKNYGYTF
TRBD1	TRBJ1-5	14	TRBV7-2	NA	TGTGCCAGCAGCCTGGACAGGGTCAATCAGCCCCAGCATTTT	CASSLDRVNQPQHF
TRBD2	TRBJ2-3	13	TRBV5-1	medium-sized	TGCGCCAGCAGCTTGGGGACTAGCGGCTGGCAGTATTTT	CASSLGTSGWQYF